This T cell receptor (beta chain) is from a study of human T cells and chemical hapten exposure. Study-wide background: Predominantly women, the patients had alopecia areata, totalis or universalis.

This clonotype appeared many times. Time point specified: patch test 2, 6 weeks after DPC sensitization. Noted treatment: therapeutic diphenylcyclopropenone sensitization with weekly scalp DPC. The length of the CDR3 is 16 residues. CDR1 SGHAT and CDR2 FQNNGV come from the germline V gene. V gave up 2 bases and J gave up 5 bases; unmatched junction bases: 5. TCRdb reanalysed the RACE reads using MiXCR and keeps one entry per CDR3 protein. Found here are some 90,000 distinct CDR3 sequences, 9.5% to 12% of them singletons; the top ten hold roughly 3.1%. The sequencing used whole blood, collected in connection with sensitization to the hapten diphenylcyclopropenone (DPC). The chain joins TRBV11-2 to TRBJ2-2; TRBD2 matches at 10 bases. The TCR comes from a woman aged 40 to 49 with alopecia areata. Some clones in this sample may be carry-over from other donors' samples. The CDR3: CASSLPSGRKTGELFF. CDR3 nucleotides: TGTGCCAGCAGCTTACCTAGCGGGAGAAAAACCGGGGAGCTGTTTTTT.